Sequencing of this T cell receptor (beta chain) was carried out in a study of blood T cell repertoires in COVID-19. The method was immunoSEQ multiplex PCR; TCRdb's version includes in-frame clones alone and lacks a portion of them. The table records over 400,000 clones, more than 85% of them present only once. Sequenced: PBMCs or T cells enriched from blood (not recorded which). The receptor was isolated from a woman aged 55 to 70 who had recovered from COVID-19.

The DNA of the CDR3 is TGTGCCAGCAGCTTACTCCTCTCCGATACGCAGTATTTT. This sequence encodes CASSLLLSDTQYF. This chain connects TRBV11-3 to TRBJ2-3; no reliable D call. The CDR3 is 13 amino acids. In germline, CDR1 is SGHNT, CDR2 YENEEA. The germline V and J ends were trimmed by 2 bases and 6 bases, with 9 bases remaining between them.